These 9 T cell receptor beta chains share one sample of origin, sequenced in a study of cytomegalovirus exposure and HLA in healthy donors. PCR primers comprised 60 Vbeta and 13 Jbeta primers. Generated by immunoSEQ multiplex PCR, the TCRdb table keeps only in-frame clones and is missing some. Here the sample table reports 100,000 to 150,000 clones. The sequencing input was PBMCs. The source of these receptors is a man aged 40-50 years in good health and CMV-seronegative.

The chain has TRBV5-1 and TRBJ2-7; 8 bases are shared with TRBD1. The V gene end was trimmed by 5 bases and the J gene end by 1 base; junction bases not matched to a gene: 8. CDR1 and CDR2 (germline): SGHRS, YFSETQ. The CDR3 sequence is 15 residues long. The CDR3 region has the DNA TGCGCCAGCAGAATCGGCGGACAGGGATCCTACGAGCAGTACTTC. Translated, it gives CASRIGGQGSYEQYF.

J is TRBJ2-7 and V is TRBV11-3, with 13 nucleotides matching TRBD2. With 4 bases clipped from V and 4 bases from J, the junction kept 10 bases outside the gene matches. There are 17 residues in the CDR3. Germline V gene data show CDR1 as SGHNT and CDR2 as YENEEA. The CDR3 spells CASSSPPGTSGMYEQYF. The CDR3 coding sequence is TGTGCCAGCAGCTCGCCTCCCGGGACTAGCGGGATGTACGAGCAGTACTTC.

The genes are TRBV28 and TRBJ1-4, with 7 bases matching TRBD1. The CDR3 totals 14 residues. V was clipped by 5 bases and J by 7 bases; unmatched bases: 7. Germline assignment: CDR1 MDHEN and CDR2 SYDVKM. The CDR3 DNA sequence: TGTGCCAGCAGTGATAAGGGGGCGCCTGAAAAACTGTTTTTT. It translates to CASSDKGAPEKLFF.

The CDR3 sequence is CASSLTSGRAGETQYF. CDR3 bases: TGTGCCAGCTCCCTGACTAGCGGGAGGGCCGGGGAGACCCAGTACTTC. The V gene is TRBV2, the J gene TRBJ2-5; TRBD2 matches 14 bases. V trimming: 8 bases; J trimming: 5 bases; junction bases outside the gene matches: 10. In germline, CDR1 is SNHLY, CDR2 FYNNEI. The CDR3 is 16 residues long.

J is TRBJ2-5 and V is TRBV5-6; D possibly corresponds to TRBD1 (6 bases). V was trimmed by 0 bases and J by 2 bases, leaving 14 bases between them. From germline, CDR1 is SGHDT and CDR2 YYEEEE. CDR3 length: 16 residues. CDR3 DNA: TGTGCCAGCAGCTTGGAGTTATGGGGGCCTCAAGAGACCCAGTACTTC. Translated, it gives CASSLELWGPQETQYF.

The chain employs TRBV6-4 and TRBJ2-6; possible D gene TRBD2, 7 bases. V lost 3 bases and J 0 bases, leaving 12 bases between the germline ends. Germline V CDR1 and CDR2: MRHNA, SNTAGT. There are 17 residues in the CDR3. CDR3 DNA: TGTGCCAGCAGTGATAGGGGGGGGCTCTCTGGGGCCAACGTCCTGACTTTC. This codes for CASSDRGGLSGANVLTF.

The J gene is TRBJ2-1, the V gene TRBV5-6; no firm D call. Trimming took off 2 bases at V and 4 bases at J, with 13 bases between the two ends. Per the germline V gene, CDR1 is SGHDT and CDR2 is YYEEEE. This CDR3 spans 15 amino acids. The DNA for the CDR3 is TGTGCCAGCAGCTTTAGAGAGGTTCTTTACAATGAGCAGTTCTTC. Protein sequence: CASSFREVLYNEQFF.

The genes are TRBV6-1 and TRBJ1-1, with 7 bases matching TRBD1. CDR3 length equals 14 residues. The V and J ends lost 8 bases and 0 bases, in that order; junction bases with no gene match: 6. Germline V gene lookup returns CDR1 MNHNS and CDR2 SASEGT. This chain's CDR3 is CASWDRPMNTEAFF. In DNA form, the CDR3 reads TGTGCCAGCTGGGACAGACCAATGAACACTGAAGCTTTCTTT.

The CDR3 is CASSDPRTGRLNTEAFF. The CDR3 nucleotides are TGTGCCAGCAGTGATCCCCGGACAGGGAGGCTGAACACTGAAGCTTTCTTT. The rearrangement joins TRBV6-1 to TRBJ1-1, with 8 positions matching TRBD1. CDR1 is MNHNS and CDR2 is SASEGT in the germline V gene. V dropped 3 bases and J dropped 0; count of bases not matched to a gene: 9. The CDR3 runs to 17 residues.